Listed below are T cell receptor beta chains from one sample, sequenced in a study of shared clonotypes between healthy human individuals. Data came from immunoSEQ multiplex PCR; TCRdb stores just in-frame clones and leaves some out. The repertoire has 1,500,000 or so clones, around 98.5% of them found once; the top ten carry 0.3% to 0.45%. Sequences were obtained from naive CD4+ T cells sorted from blood. The receptors were sampled from a man aged 25 to 45 in good health. The CDR3 runs from the conserved cysteine through the conserved F or W. A D gene is named only where the DNA matches it firmly. Size tells how often a clone was seen (once, few, many) or the class of an expanded clone, and some rows leave it out.

j_call v_call clone_size d_call cdr3_aa cdr3_nt
TRBJ2-7 TRBV27 . TRBD2 CASSLRGLAGDKEQYF TGTGCCAGCAGTTTAAGGGGACTAGCGGGAGATAAGGAGCAGTACTTC
TRBJ2-3 TRBV6-1 . . CASRMGTDTQYF TGTGCCAGCAGGATGGGGACAGATACGCAGTATTTT
TRBJ2-6 TRBV6-5 . . CASSFRGSGANVLTF TGTGCCAGCAGTTTTCGGGGATCGGGGGCCAACGTCCTGACTTTC
TRBJ2-3 TRBV10-3 . . CAISEYKADRSTDTQYF TGTGCCATCAGTGAGTACAAAGCGGACCGGAGCACAGATACGCAGTATTTT
TRBJ2-7 TRBV6-6 . . CASSWRDGPSYEQYF TGTGCCAGCAGTTGGCGGGACGGACCCTCCTACGAGCAGTACTTC
TRBJ1-2 TRBV6-5 . . CASKYDPTNYGYTF TGTGCCAGCAAGTATGACCCAACTAACTATGGCTACACCTTC
TRBJ2-2 TRBV9 . . CASSVEGRVTGELFF TGTGCCAGCAGCGTAGAAGGCAGGGTCACCGGGGAGCTGTTTTTT
TRBJ2-1 TRBV9 . TRBD2 CASSVANPSGSDEQFF TGTGCCAGCAGCGTAGCTAACCCTAGCGGGAGTGATGAGCAGTTCTTC
TRBJ1-1 TRBV30 once . CAWEDGSRNTEAFF TGTGCCTGGGAGGACGGGTCCCGGAACACTGAAGCTTTCTTT
TRBJ2-3 TRBV9 . . CASSVSYRAGSTDTQYF TGTGCCAGCAGCGTATCTTACCGGGCGGGGAGCACAGATACGCAGTATTTT
TRBJ2-1 TRBV12-5 . . CASGLDRPPEGGPYNEQFF TGTGCTAGTGGTTTGGATCGGCCCCCCGAGGGAGGCCCCTACAATGAGCAGTTCTTC
TRBJ1-1 TRBV11-2 . TRBD1 CASSHRPGTGATEAFF TGTGCCAGCAGCCACCGCCCCGGGACAGGGGCCACTGAAGCTTTCTTT
TRBJ2-7 TRBV5-4 once . CASSLVPRDRLDF TGTGCCAGCAGCTTGGTCCCCCGGGATCGATTGGACTTC
TRBJ2-7 TRBV5-8 once TRBD2 CASSFFTFWNSGSYEQYF TGTGCCAGCAGCTTTTTTACGTTTTGGAATAGCGGGAGCTACGAGCAGTACTTC
TRBJ2-2 TRBV9 . TRBD1 CASSVTVQGFVANTGELFF TGTGCCAGCAGCGTAACGGTACAGGGGTTTGTGGCGAACACCGGGGAGCTGTTTTTT
TRBJ1-1 TRBV20-1 . . CSALRNTEAFF TGCAGTGCCCTGAGGAACACTGAAGCTTTCTTT
TRBJ2-5 TRBV5-1 . TRBD2 CASSLLSTSGRQETQYF TGCGCCAGCTCCCTCCTATCGACTAGCGGGAGACAGGAGACCCAGTACTTC
TRBJ1-5 TRBV28 . . CASSPRTVRPINGPQHF TGTGCCAGCAGTCCCAGGACCGTGCGTCCTATAAATGGGCCCCAGCATTTT
TRBJ2-7 TRBV21-1 . . CASGKTALYF TGTGCCAGCGGAAAGACAGCGCTGTACTTC
TRBJ2-7 TRBV9 . TRBD1 CASSSGQGYEQYF TGTGCCAGCAGCTCCGGACAGGGCTACGAGCAGTACTTC
TRBJ2-3 TRBV15 . TRBD1 CATSRGTGSTDTQYF TGTGCCACCAGCAGGGGGACAGGGAGCACAGATACGCAGTATTTT
TRBJ2-1 TRBV11-2 . TRBD2 CASSSLAEYPNEQFF TGTGCCAGCAGCTCCCTAGCGGAGTATCCTAATGAGCAGTTCTTC
TRBJ2-7 TRBV11-2 . . CASSPGDRSSYEQYF TGTGCCAGCAGTCCGGGAGACAGAAGCTCCTACGAGCAGTACTTC
TRBJ1-5 TRBV7-2 . . CASSDNGNQPQHF TGTGCCAGCAGTGACAACGGCAATCAGCCCCAGCATTTT
TRBJ2-7 TRBV7-2 . TRBD2 CASSLIGRTSSYEQYF TGTGCCAGCAGCTTAATCGGGAGGACTAGCTCCTACGAGCAGTACTTC
TRBJ1-5 TRBV9 . . CASSVGIGGDNQPQHF TGTGCCAGCAGCGTAGGGATCGGGGGAGACAATCAGCCCCAGCATTTT